This TCR beta chain was identified during a study of beta chain features in type 1 diabetes. Broader study findings: For patients and controls alike, PCR might favor shorter templates to the same degree. Compared to healthy donors, patients appeared to have naive, central memory and Treg TCRB repertoires that were more alike. The study found fewer insertions and more deletions at VDJ junctions in type 1 diabetes patients. Sequencing used cDNA, and cells with high TCR expression could therefore be over-represented.

TCRB transcripts that were expressed got sequenced, as all of the isolated RNA had been reverse transcribed. The data were produced by immunoSEQ multiplex PCR, yet TCRdb's version contains in-frame clones alone and is incomplete. The profile covers 360,000 or so clones, with about 19% appearing a single time and 0.044% taken by the ten largest. This clone has more than one count but fewer than ten. Its cognate antigen is unknown. The sample was naive CD4+ T cells from blood. The sequence was collected from a woman younger than 30 in good health.

CDR3 nucleotides: TGTGCCAGCATGACTGGGGGGGAGGCCAACGTCCTGACTTTC. Amino acids: CASMTGGEANVLTF. The V call is TRBV19, the J call TRBJ2-6; TRBD2 aligns across 7 bases. V lost 9 bases, J lost 6 bases, and 8 bases stayed unmatched. This CDR3 has 14 amino acids. Germline lookup yields CDR1 LNHDA and CDR2 SQIVND (reference sequence).